Here is one TCR beta chain with its context. These data come from a study of T cell changes during pregnancy in multiple sclerosis. The germline V gene has CDR1 SGHRS and CDR2 YFSETQ. V was pared by 0 bases and J by 4 bases, with 4 bases between. The CDR3 spans 12 residues. This table comes from immunoSEQ multiplex PCR, and its TCRdb copy is limited to in-frame clones, with some not included. The table has about 60,000 clones, 80% to 95% seen once. This sequence originates from a female donor with multiple sclerosis, enrolled in a pregnancy study. The gene calls are TRBV5-1 and TRBJ2-5; the D is unclear. The material was peripheral blood, obtained in the first trimester of pregnancy. CDR3: CASSLAGETQYF. The CDR3 coding sequence is TGCGCCAGCAGCTTGGCCGGAGAGACCCAGTACTTC.